These 11 T cell receptor beta chains share one sample of origin, sequenced in a study of cytotoxic CD8 clonotypes in ibrutinib-treated CLL. Produced via immunoSEQ multiplex PCR; TCRdb's table is partial and in-frame only. Altogether some 310,000 clones are present, just under 80% being singletons, with the ten largest covering roughly 6.3%. This sample comprised PBMCs, obtained before ibrutinib treatment. The receptor source for this set is a human donor with chronic lymphocytic leukemia.

Turning to this clone: The junction and the germline gene differ at one end; a read error may be behind it. The V call is TRBV27, the J call TRBJ2-7; 10 positions match TRBD1. Germline CDR1 reads MNHEY; CDR2 reads SMNVEV (reference sequence). The CDR3 runs 15 residues. The CDR3 reads CASSFRDRGPYGQYF. The CDR3 region has the DNA TGTGCCAGCAGTTTTAGAGACAGGGGGCCCTACGGGCAGTACTTC.

The J gene is TRBJ2-1, the V gene TRBV27; 7 bases fit TRBD2. The V and J ends lost 4 bases and 6 bases, in that order; junction bases with no gene match: 27. The CDR3 runs 21 residues. Germline CDR1 is MNHEY and CDR2 is SMNVEV (reference sequence). CDR3 sequence reads: CASSSPILGLTRREHPNEQFF. CDR3 sequence (DNA): TGTGCCAGCAGTTCCCCCATTTTGGGACTAACCAGGAGAGAACACCCCAATGAGCAGTTCTTC.

The chain is built from TRBV4-2 and TRBJ1-2; the match to TRBD1 covers 7 bases. V dropped 2 bases and J dropped 5; count of bases not matched to a gene: 8. The CDR3 runs 15 residues. Germline V gene lookup returns CDR1 LGHNA and CDR2 YNFKEQ. The CDR3 sequence: CASSQSDRVGYGYTF. Written as DNA, the CDR3 is TGTGCCAGCAGCCAATCCGACAGGGTAGGTTATGGCTACACCTTC.

This sequence joins TRBV27 and TRBJ2-7, with a possible D match to TRBD2 (6 bases). Trimming removed 3 bases at V and 3 bases at J, with 18 bases between. Germline V gene lookup returns CDR1 MNHEY and CDR2 SMNVEV (reference sequence). This CDR3 is 16 amino acids long. The CDR3: CASSFGVGSGDYEQYF. For the CDR3, the DNA is TGTGCCAGCAGTTTCGGGGTTGGTAGCGGCGACTACGAGCAGTACTTC.

This chain connects TRBV15 to TRBJ2-2; perhaps TRBD2 as D (6 bases). V lost 2 bases, J lost 6 bases, and 10 bases lay in between. The germline V gene has CDR1 LNHNV and CDR2 YYDKDF (reference sequence). This CDR3 has 14 amino acids. DNA for the CDR3: TGTGCCACCAGCAGATCGGGACTGTCCGGGGAGCTGTTTTTT. Its translation is CATSRSGLSGELFF.

V gene TRBV6-5 combines with J gene TRBJ2-7; TRBD1 or TRBD2 may be the D gene (6 bases each). Trimming removed 6 bases at V and 7 bases at J, with 16 bases between. CDR3 length: 13 amino acids. Germline V lookup: CDR1 MNHEY, CDR2 SVGAGI. This CDR3 reads CASRGAGGREQYF. CDR3 in DNA: TGTGCCAGCAGGGGGGCCGGGGGCAGGGAGCAGTACTTC.

The CDR3 DNA sequence: TGCGCCAGCAGCCAAGGTTCCACAGGCTACGAGCAGTACTTC. Protein: CASSQGSTGYEQYF. The rearrangement links TRBV4-3 to TRBJ2-7, with a possible D match to TRBD1 (5 bases). Trimming removed 1 base from V and 3 bases from J, with 10 bases in between. This CDR3 is built from 14 residues. The V gene's germline CDR1 is LGHNA and CDR2 YSLEER.

This clone was found a few times. V gene TRBV30 combines with J gene TRBJ1-5; D not resolved. Germline values: CDR1 GTSNPN, CDR2 SVGIG (reference sequence). The CDR3 consists of 13 residues. Trimming shortened V by 2 bases and J by 2 bases, and 7 bases separated the two germline ends. The CDR3 DNA sequence: TGTGCCTGGAGTAATAGCGGCAATCAGCCCCAGCATTTT. It encodes CAWSNSGNQPQHF.

The rearrangement joins TRBV5-1 to TRBJ2-7, with no clear D. The CDR3 covers 15 residues. The germline V gene has CDR1 SGHRS and CDR2 YFSETQ. Trimming stripped 5 bases from V and 4 bases from J, with 19 bases between. The CDR3 bases are TGCGCCAGCAGGTCCCTTCCGGGTGTAGGGTACGAGCAGTACTTC. Translation gives CASRSLPGVGYEQYF. The whole variable domain, filled in from reference TRBV5-1 and TRBJ2-7, reads KAGVTQTPRYLIKTRGQQVTLSCSPISGHRSVSWYQQTPGQGLQFLFEYFSETQRNKGNFPGRFSGRQFSNSRSEMNVSTLELGDSALYLCASRSLPGVGYEQYFGPGTRLTVT.

The chain carries TRBV5-6 and TRBJ2-5, with D unclear. Germline V gene data show CDR1 as SGHDT and CDR2 as YYEEEE. The CDR3 has 12 amino acids. Trimming pared 2 bases from V and 7 bases from J, leaving 9 bases between. CDR3 loop: CASSFGSGTQYF. The CDR3 bases are TGTGCCAGCAGCTTTGGATCGGGGACCCAGTACTTC.

The chain has TRBV7-8 and TRBJ2-7; TRBD2 matches 7 bases. The CDR3 totals 16 residues. V was clipped by 4 bases and J by 2 bases; unmatched bases: 11. CDR1 SGHVS and CDR2 FQNEAQ come from the germline V gene. The CDR3 bases are TGTGCCAGCAGCTCCCCTTGGGGGGGGAAAACCTACGAGCAGTACTTC. Protein product: CASSSPWGGKTYEQYF. Complete variable domain (other parts from reference TRBV7-8 and TRBJ2-7): GAGVSQSPRYKVAKRGQDVALRCDPISGHVSLFWYQQALGQGPEFLTYFQNEAQLDKSGLPSDRFFAERPEGSVSTLKIQRTQQEDSAVYLCASSSPWGGKTYEQYFGPGTRLTVT.